This entry lists 26 T cell receptor beta chains sequenced from one sample in a study of monozygotic twins with inflammatory bowel disease (dated 2019 in TCRdb). The library was generated by 5' RACE. For sequencing, an Illumina HiSeq 2500 was employed. The reads were reprocessed in TCRdb, with one entry per CDR3 protein sequence and no accompanying DNA. The sample table holds over 110,000 distinct CDR3 sequences. 2.4% of the sample goes to the ten largest clones. The sample was blood. The receptors were gathered from a human donor with ulcerative colitis or Crohn's disease, or a healthy co-twin of an affected twin (not recorded which).

The chain links TRBV6-5 to TRBJ2-5. The V gene's germline CDR1 is MNHEY and CDR2 SVGAGI. The CDR3 sequence is 15 residues long. The CDR3: CASSYSVRNGETQYF.

The chain recombines TRBV28 with TRBJ2-3; TCRdb gives TRBD1 as the D gene, but with no DNA this cannot be confirmed. The length of the CDR3 is 17 residues. The V gene's germline CDR1 is MDHEN and CDR2 SYDVKM. CDR3 in amino acids: CASSSPPGRAMRDTQYF. The full variable domain, its missing parts supplied by reference TRBV28 and TRBJ2-3, is DVKVTQSSRYLVKRTGEKVFLECVQDMDHENMFWYRQDPGLGLRLIYFSYDVKMKEKGDIPEGYSVSREKKERFSLILESASTNQTSMYLCASSSPPGRAMRDTQYFGPGTRLTVL.

The chain uses TRBV4-2 and TRBJ2-3; TCRdb picks TRBD2, but there is no DNA to check that call. CDR3 length: 19 amino acids. The germline gives CDR1 LGHNA, CDR2 YNFKEQ. The CDR3: CASSQDRREGDTSTDTQYF.

CDR3 region: CSARDYTSGGAYEQYF. The chain links TRBV20-1 to TRBJ2-7; the TCRdb D gene call, TRBD2, has no DNA to confirm it. This CDR3 has 16 amino acids. CDR1 and CDR2 (germline): DFQATT, SNEGSKA (reference sequence).

This chain uses TRBV27 with TRBJ1-6; lacking DNA, the TRBD1 call made by TCRdb goes unchecked. CDR1 is MNHEY and CDR2 is SMNVEV in the germline V gene (reference sequence). The CDR3 has 14 amino acids. CDR3 sequence: CASRWGQPNSPLHF.

This sequence joins TRBV12-3 or TRBV12-4 and TRBJ1-6; the D call from TCRdb, TRBD1, cannot be confirmed without DNA. This CDR3 comprises 16 residues. This CDR3 is CASSLHWQGARSPLHF.

This rearrangement joins TRBV7-2 to TRBJ1-1; the TCRdb D gene call, TRBD1, has no DNA to confirm it. Germline V gene data show CDR1 as SGHTA and CDR2 as FQGNSA. CDR3 size: 16 residues. The CDR3 loop reads CASSKQGAVRNTEAFF.

The gene calls are TRBV7-3 and TRBJ2-7. CDR1 is SGHTA and CDR2 is FQGTGA in the germline V gene. CDR3 length: 14 residues. The CDR3 loop is CASSTGRGSYEQYF. Full variable domain (missing parts from reference TRBV7-3 and TRBJ2-7): GAGVSQTPSNKVTEKGKYVELRCDPISGHTALYWYRQSLGQGPEFLIYFQGTGAADDSGLPNDRFFAVRPEGSVSTLKIQRTERGDSAVYLCASSTGRGSYEQYFGPGTRLTVT.

This chain links TRBV12-3 or TRBV12-4 with TRBJ2-5; the TRBD2 assignment by TCRdb is unverifiable without DNA. The CDR3 loop spans 14 amino acids. CDR3 in amino acids: CASSLRGGQETQYF.

The V gene is TRBV20-1, the J gene TRBJ2-7; the TCRdb D gene call, TRBD1, has no DNA to confirm it. The CDR3 has 12 amino acids. Germline values: CDR1 DFQATT, CDR2 SNEGSKA (reference sequence). The CDR3 sequence: CSPWRQGYEQYF.

V and J are TRBV3-1 and TRBJ1-6; the D gene TCRdb calls, TRBD1, cannot be checked with no DNA. The CDR3 length is 18 residues. Germline V gene sequence: CDR1 LGHDT, CDR2 YNNKEL (reference sequence). This CDR3 is CASSQESTAVSYNSPLHF.

V gene TRBV12-3 or TRBV12-4 combines with J gene TRBJ1-2. CDR3 size: 13 residues. The CDR3: CASSLGNLDGYTF.

V and J are TRBV5-1 and TRBJ2-3; TCRdb selects TRBD1, and the lack of DNA leaves this call unchecked. From germline, CDR1 is SGHRS and CDR2 YFSETQ. This CDR3 is built from 15 residues. The CDR3: CASSLGAGLGDTQYF.

This rearrangement joins TRBV20-1 to TRBJ2-1; TCRdb lists TRBD2, though no DNA is available to test this call. Per the germline V gene, CDR1 is DFQATT and CDR2 is SNEGSKA (reference sequence). The CDR3 extends over 15 amino acids. The CDR3 loop reads CSAASLAGGNNEQFF.

The chain couples TRBV7-8 to TRBJ2-7; the TRBD2 assignment by TCRdb is unverifiable without DNA. In germline, CDR1 is SGHVS, CDR2 FQNEAQ. This CDR3 is built from 19 residues. CDR3: CASSLSGSVGRRILYEQYF.

CDR3 sequence reads: CASSYSAQGTSYEQYF. This chain links TRBV6-5 with TRBJ2-7; with no DNA, the TCRdb D assignment of TRBD1 cannot be verified. Germline V gene sequence: CDR1 MNHEY, CDR2 SVGAGI. The CDR3 has 16 residues.

This chain joins TRBV29-1 and TRBJ2-7. This CDR3 region has 11 residues. Germline CDR1 SQVTM, CDR2 ANQGSEA. This CDR3 is CSVEWKGPRYF.

CDR3 loop: CASSRARGQETQYF. This chain joins TRBV5-1 and TRBJ2-5; TCRdb reports TRBD1, a call that lacks DNA to check it against. CDR3 size: 14 residues. Germline V gives CDR1 SGHRS, CDR2 YFSETQ.

The rearrangement joins TRBV20-1 to TRBJ2-7; TCRdb proposes TRBD1, but this gene call is untestable without DNA. This CDR3 spans 14 amino acids. CDR1 and CDR2 (germline): DFQATT, SNEGSKA (reference sequence). The CDR3 sequence: CSALRDSSSYEQYF.

The chain uses TRBV5-1 and TRBJ2-1. The germline V gene has CDR1 SGHRS and CDR2 YFSETQ. The CDR3 covers 15 residues. The CDR3 sequence: CASSLGDRTINEQFF.

J is TRBJ2-2 and V is TRBV19; there is no DNA to check the TCRdb D call of TRBD2. CDR1 and CDR2 from the germline V gene are LNHDA and SQIVND (reference sequence). The CDR3 runs to 17 residues. The CDR3 loop reads CASSIGGTIKNTGELFF.

The chain recombines TRBV2 with TRBJ1-5. The CDR3 is 13 residues long. The germline CDR1 and CDR2 sequences are SNHLY and FYNNEI. The CDR3: CASSAEGNQPQHF.

The chain uses TRBV6-5 and TRBJ2-7. The CDR3 covers 14 residues. Germline V gene data show CDR1 as MNHEY and CDR2 as SVGAGI. CDR3: CASSFSDRSYQQYF.

This chain links TRBV20-1 with TRBJ2-1; TCRdb names TRBD1, which stays unverified in the absence of DNA. The CDR3 is made up of 13 amino acids. Germline-derived CDR1 and CDR2 are DFQATT and SNEGSKA (reference sequence). The chain's CDR3 is CSLNRDRGQEQFF.

The V call is TRBV20-1, the J call TRBJ2-1; TCRdb indicates TRBD1, and absent DNA this call remains unverified. Germline V CDR1 and CDR2: DFQATT, SNEGSKA (reference sequence). This CDR3 has 14 amino acids. The CDR3 is CSACAGNRGDEQFF.

The chain carries TRBV29-1 and TRBJ2-5; TCRdb names TRBD1, which stays unverified in the absence of DNA. Looked up from germline, CDR1 is SQVTM and CDR2 is ANQGSEA. This CDR3 has 12 residues. CDR3 sequence reads: CSLDRGTETQYF.